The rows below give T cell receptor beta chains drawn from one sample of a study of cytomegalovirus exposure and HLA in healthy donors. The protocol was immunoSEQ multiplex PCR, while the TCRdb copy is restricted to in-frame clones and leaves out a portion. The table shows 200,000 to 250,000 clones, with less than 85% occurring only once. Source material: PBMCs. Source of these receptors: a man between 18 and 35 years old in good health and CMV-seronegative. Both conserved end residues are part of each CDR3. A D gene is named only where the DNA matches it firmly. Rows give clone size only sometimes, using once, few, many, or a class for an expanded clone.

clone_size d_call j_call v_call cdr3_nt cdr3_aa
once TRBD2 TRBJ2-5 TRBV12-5 TGTGCTAGTGGTTTGGGACTAGCGGGTGGCGAGACCCAGTACTTC CASGLGLAGGETQYF
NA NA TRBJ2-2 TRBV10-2 TGCGCCAGCAGAACCAGCGGGTTGTACACCGGGGAGCTGTTTTTT CASRTSGLYTGELFF
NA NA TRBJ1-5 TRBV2 TGTGCCAGCAGTGAATGGCAGGGGAGAGATCAGCCCCAGCATTTT CASSEWQGRDQPQHF
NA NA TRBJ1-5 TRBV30 TGTGCCTGGAGTGGAGGGAATAGCAATCAGCCCCAGCATTTT CAWSGGNSNQPQHF
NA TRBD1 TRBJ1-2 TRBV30 TGTGCCTGGAAGGTAGGGGGCAGTAACTATGGCTACACCTTC CAWKVGGSNYGYTF
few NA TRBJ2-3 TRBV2 TGTGCCAGCAGGACTGGGGATACGCAGTATTTT CASRTGDTQYF
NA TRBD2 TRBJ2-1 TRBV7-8 TGTGCCAGCAGCGCTACTATAGCGGGAGATTACAATGAGCAGTTCTTC CASSATIAGDYNEQFF
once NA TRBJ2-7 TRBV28 TGTGCCAGCAGTTCAAAACCGGGACTTAGCTACGAGCAGTACTTC CASSSKPGLSYEQYF
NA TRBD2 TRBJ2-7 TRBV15 TGTGCCACCAGCAGACCTAGCGGGAGGGCCGAGTACGAGCAGTACTTC CATSRPSGRAEYEQYF
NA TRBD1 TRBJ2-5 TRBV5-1 TGCGCCAGCAGCTCCCCAGGGGGCCAGGAGACCCAGTACTTC CASSSPGGQETQYF
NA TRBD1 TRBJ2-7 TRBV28 TGTGCCAGCAGCCCTGGAGGACAGGGGAAGTACGAGCAGTACTTC CASSPGGQGKYEQYF
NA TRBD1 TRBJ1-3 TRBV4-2 TGTGCCAGCAGCCAAGTAGCTAGACAGGGCCCTGGAAACACCATATATTTT CASSQVARQGPGNTIYF
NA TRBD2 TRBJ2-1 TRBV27 TGTGCCAGCAGTATACAGACTAGCGGGGGGTTCAATGAGCAGTTCTTC CASSIQTSGGFNEQFF
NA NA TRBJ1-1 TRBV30 TGTGCCTGGACCCAACCGGGACAAAGGAACACTGAAGCTTTCTTT CAWTQPGQRNTEAFF
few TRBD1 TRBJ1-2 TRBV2 TGTGCCAGAGGGACAGGGGATGGCTACACCTTC CARGTGDGYTF